This TCR beta chain was recorded in a study of blood T cell repertoires in COVID-19. On the study more broadly: Donors in the United States, Italy and Spain gave samples during acute or convalescent COVID-19.

Seattle-derived patients entered the study during active infection and were followed longitudinally. J gave up 4 bases and V 6 bases, and 10 bases lay outside the gene matches. Looked up from germline, CDR1 is LGHDT and CDR2 is YNNKEL (reference sequence). The CDR3 is 15 residues long. Method: immunoSEQ multiplex PCR; TCRdb's copy keeps in-frame clones and lacks some. Among 210,000 or so clones listed, around 85% were seen once. The sequenced material came from peripheral blood. The origin of this receptor is a man in his forties or fifties with COVID-19, enrolled during active disease. The chain recombines TRBV3-1 (or the pseudogene TRBV3-2) with TRBJ1-1, with TRBD1 matching over 8 bases. The CDR3 DNA follows: TGTGCCAGCAGGGCAGGGGGCTGGGGCCTCACTGAAGCTTTCTTT. Translating gives CASRAGGWGLTEAFF.